The entry below describes one T cell receptor beta chain. Participants were aged about 18 to 100 years from approximately 23 US areas. Donors in Cohort 3 who had recovered were those with two negative PCRs, healthcare professional clearance, or resolution of their symptoms. These data originate in a study of blood T cell repertoires in COVID-19. Across the study: Whether acute or convalescent, the COVID-19 samples came from the United States, Italy and Spain. PBMCs, B-cell-depleted T cells, or T cells were the source of the cDNA or gDNA that made up the material.

V lost 2 bases, J lost 6 bases, and 4 bases lay in between. The germline V gene has CDR1 SGHVS and CDR2 FQNEAQ. The CDR3 length is 12 residues. The data were produced by immunoSEQ multiplex PCR, yet TCRdb's version contains in-frame clones alone and is incomplete. The sample holds approximately 320,000 clones, around 90% seen once. The J gene is TRBJ2-2, the V gene TRBV7-8; D not resolved. This TCR came from a man aged 60 to 69 who had recovered from COVID-19. Sequencing was done on a sample of PBMCs or T cells enriched from blood (not recorded which). CDR3 DNA sequence: TGTGCCAGCAGCTTATACTCCGGGGAGCTGTTTTTT. Protein: CASSLYSGELFF.